One sample yielded the 15 T cell receptor beta chains listed below, sequenced in a study of regulatory T cells in long-lasting Graves disease. Time point noted: persistent/refractory GD, antithyroid drugs over 5 years with positive TRAb. Scientists built the TCR library using RNA that was extracted from PBMCs. With iRepertoire HTBI primers and Arm-PCR of CDR3 regions, TCR beta libraries were built. A single record per CDR3 protein comes from TCRdb applying MiXCR to the multiplex PCR reads. Of 390,000 or so distinct CDR3 sequences listed, more than 20% were seen once; the top ten hold approximately 27%. The specimen was peripheral blood mononuclear cells (PBMCs), collected when the disease was refractory, from a patient treated with antithyroid drugs. These receptors were collected from a middle-aged woman with Graves disease.

This clonotype has more than one count but fewer than ten. The rearrangement joins TRBV7-9 to TRBJ2-7; 8 bases agree with TRBD1. J lost 3 bases, V lost 5 bases, and 9 bases had no gene match. Germline CDR1 is SEHNR and CDR2 is FQNEAQ (reference sequence). This CDR3 region has 15 residues. The DNA of the CDR3 is TGTGCCAGCAGCCCATTCGGGACAGGTAGCTACGAGCAGTACTTC. Translation: CASSPFGTGSYEQYF.

The chain combines TRBV18 with TRBJ2-7, with 12 positions matching TRBD2. In germline, CDR1 is KGHSH, CDR2 LQKENI. The J segment lost 7 bases and the V segment lost 5 bases, leaving 6 bases of the junction unmatched. The CDR3 contains 14 residues. DNA for the CDR3: TGTGCCAGCTCAAGACTAGCGGGAGAAGGGGAGCAGTACTTC. It yields the protein CASSRLAGEGEQYF.

The rearrangement joins TRBV11-2 to TRBJ2-7, with TRBD2 matching over 9 bases. Germline values: CDR1 SGHAT, CDR2 FQNNGV. V lost 5 bases and J lost 3; bases outside the gene matches: 5. The CDR3 covers 14 residues. This chain's CDR3 is CASSRGRGGYEQYF. The CDR3 DNA is TGTGCCAGCAGCCGCGGGAGGGGGGGCTACGAGCAGTACTTC. The variable domain in full, with the rest retrieved from reference TRBV11-2 and TRBJ2-7, is EAGVAQSPRYKIIEKRQSVAFWCNPISGHATLYWYQQILGQGPKLLIQFQNNGVVDDSQLPKDRFSAERLKGVDSTLKIQPAKLEDSAVYLCASSRGRGGYEQYFGPGTRLTVT.

This clonotype was seen many times. The chain carries TRBV27 and TRBJ2-5; D gene uncertain. This CDR3 is 15 amino acids long. Germline V lookup: CDR1 MNHEY, CDR2 SMNVEV (reference sequence). The V gene lost 3 bases and the J gene lost 2 bases, with 13 bases spanning the gap. The CDR3 DNA reads as TGTGCCAGCAGTTTTGGGGTCGGGTCTCAAGAGACCCAGTACTTC. This gives the protein CASSFGVGSQETQYF.

There are many counts of this clonotype. A junction end diverges from the germline sequence, so it may reflect a read error. The chain couples TRBV2 to TRBJ2-2; the D is unclear. The germline gives CDR1 SNHLY, CDR2 FYNNEI. This CDR3 is built from 15 residues. CDR3 loop: CASSENLGNIGELFF. CDR3 in DNA: TGTGCCAGCAGTGAGAACTTGGGGAACATCGGGGAGCTGTTTTTT.

Concerning this clonotype: A much bigger clone sits one base away, suggesting this may be a read error. The chain uses TRBV2 and TRBJ2-7, with 9 nucleotides matching TRBD2. Looked up from germline, CDR1 is SNHLY and CDR2 is FYNNEI. This CDR3 is built from 20 residues. CDR3 bases: TGTGCCAGCAGGGGACCTGAGCGGGGGGCAAGGTCAAGGAGCTCCTACGAGCAGCACTTC. It translates to CASRGPERGARSRSSYEQHF.

The chain is built from TRBV4-1 and TRBJ2-5; D uncertain. The CDR3 runs 13 residues. CDR1 is MGHRA and CDR2 is YSYEKL in the germline V gene. V shed 1 base and J shed 5 bases, with 8 bases lying between them. For the CDR3, the DNA is TGCGCCAGCAGCCAAGCAGTGGTGGAGACCCAGTACTTC. Translating it yields CASSQAVVETQYF.

V is TRBV20-1 and J is TRBJ2-3; D call uncertain. V was shortened by 3 bases and J by 6 bases, with 4 bases between the two germline ends. Germline-derived CDR1 and CDR2 are DFQATT and SNEGSKA (reference sequence). This CDR3 has 10 residues. The CDR3 DNA sequence: TGCAGTGCTAGCAGCGATACGCAGTATTTT. Protein sequence: CSASSDTQYF.

This chain uses TRBV29-1 with TRBJ2-4; D is undetermined. The CDR3 totals 12 residues. Trimming stripped 5 bases from V and 7 bases from J, with 12 bases between. The V gene's germline CDR1 is SQVTM and CDR2 ANQGSEA. Here the CDR3 DNA reads TGCAGCGTTAGGTTCCCTGGGAACATTCAGTACTTC. Amino acids: CSVRFPGNIQYF.

Concerning this clonotype itself: This may arise from a read error, as a much more abundant clone is one base away. This sequence joins TRBV2 and TRBJ1-1; 7 bases fit TRBD1. This CDR3 contains 12 residues. Germline assignment: CDR1 SNHLY and CDR2 FYNNEI. CDR3 nucleotides: TGTGCCAGCAGGGACAGGAACATTGAAGCTTTCTTT. Translating it yields CASRDRNIEAFF.

This clonotype was counted a few times. The chain links TRBV25-1 to TRBJ2-5; 8 bases are shared with TRBD1. J was trimmed by 4 bases and V by 6 bases; bases with no gene match: 10. This CDR3 is 15 amino acids long. Germline CDR1 MGHDK, CDR2 SYGVNS. The CDR3 DNA reads as TGTGCCAGCAGCCCGATTGGGACAGGCGGAGAGACCCAGTACTTC. Its translation: CASSPIGTGGETQYF.

The gene calls are TRBV20-1 and TRBJ2-7; 7 bases match TRBD1. The CDR3 totals 12 residues. With V trimmed by 3 bases and J by 10 bases, 9 bases remained unmatched. The germline CDR1 and CDR2 sequences are DFQATT and SNEGSKA (reference sequence). DNA of the CDR3: TGCAGTGCTAGGCGCCAGGGGGTACCTCAGTACTTC. Translating gives CSARRQGVPQYF.

The rearrangement joins TRBV14 to TRBJ2-2; no clear D. Germline V lookup: CDR1 SGHDN, CDR2 FVKESK. The CDR3 runs 13 residues. Trimming took 5 bases from V and 5 from J, leaving 9 bases between them. CDR3 nucleotides: TGTGCCAGCAGCAACCTATGGACCGGGGAGCTGTTTTTT. Protein product: CASSNLWTGELFF.

The gene calls are TRBV7-8 and TRBJ1-5; D gene unclear. V was clipped by 5 bases and J by 7 bases, with 9 bases between them. The CDR3 spans 12 residues. Germline values: CDR1 SGHVS, CDR2 FQNEAQ. The CDR3 bases are TGTGCCAGCAGCCACCCCGGGCAGCCCCAGCATTTT. Translation: CASSHPGQPQHF.

This chain links TRBV2 with TRBJ2-7; D might be TRBD1 or TRBD2, each matching 5 bases. With 6 bases removed from V and 7 bases from J, the gap between germline ends came to 16 bases. The CDR3 runs to 13 residues. CDR1 and CDR2 from the germline V gene are SNHLY and FYNNEI. CDR3 sequence reads: CASSPLGALEQYF. As DNA, the CDR3 is TGTGCCAGCAGCCCACTAGGGGCCTTGGAGCAGTACTTC. Complete variable domain (other parts from reference TRBV2 and TRBJ2-7): EPEVTQTPSHQVTQMGQEVILRCVPISNHLYFYWYRQILGQKVEFLVSFYNNEISEKSEIFDDQFSVERPDGSNFTLKIRSTKLEDSAMYFCASSPLGALEQYFGPGTRLTVT.